One T cell receptor (beta chain) is described in this entry. The DNA ends 3 residues before the CDR3 does, and the rest of the CDR3 is filled in from the germline J gene. The entry originates in a study of T cells in women clearing cervical HPV infection. Study-level information: Only a few women had HLA typing results available.

CDR3 length: 14 residues. V lost 2 bases and J 0 bases, leaving 7 bases between the germline ends. Germline loops: CDR1 MNHNS, CDR2 SASEGT. Assay used: immunoSEQ multiplex PCR; TCRdb lists only in-frame clones, some missing. In all, the sample yields about 16,000 clones. All participants had a single incident cervical HPV16 infection, and prevalent HPV16 infections were excluded. The sequence was collected from a woman aged 18-69 years with a cervical HPV16 infection that either progressed to CIN3+ or cleared (not recorded which). Source material: blood buffy coat. V is TRBV6-1 and J is TRBJ1-1; D remains unclear. The covered CDR3 bases are TGTGCCAGCAGTGAACCCGGTATGAACACTGAA. Its translation: CASSEPGMNTE. The complete CDR3 sequence is CASSEPGMNTEAFF.